This T cell receptor (beta chain) was identified in a study of Graves' ophthalmopathy and Graves' hyperthyroidism. Study findings and constraints: Built on 13 signatures, a model told ophthalmopathy apart from stable hyperthyroidism with about 85% sensitivity and around 80% specificity. Most expanded clonotypes from thyroid (those above 0.001 frequency) were also found in blood.

RNA transcripts provided the template for amplifying TCR beta CDR3 regions. First-round RT-PCR used HTBI primers; second-round multiplex PCR followed. TCRdb reprocessed the multiplex PCR reads via MiXCR and lists one record per CDR3 protein. Among over a million distinct CDR3 sequences listed, 35% to 40% were seen once. In this cohort, patients with other autoimmune diseases, uncontrolled infections, pregnancy or lactation were excluded. Clinical symptoms and serum thyroxine were used for diagnosis; TRAb, thyroid ultrasound and orbital computed tomography were also relied on. A note on this clonotype: Its target is unknown.

Looked up from germline, CDR1 is SGHTA and CDR2 is FQGNSA. The CDR3 contains 14 residues. Losses at the gene ends were 6 bases for V and 5 bases for J; bases not matched to a gene: 8. The chain is built from TRBV7-2 and TRBJ2-7, with 9 bases matching TRBD1. Sequencing used peripheral blood or thyroid tissue (not recorded which). This clonotype was sampled from an adult man with Graves' hyperthyroidism. In DNA form, the CDR3 reads TGTGCCAGCAGGTCTGGGACAGGGCTCGACGAGCAGTACTTC. Translated: CASRSGTGLDEQYF.